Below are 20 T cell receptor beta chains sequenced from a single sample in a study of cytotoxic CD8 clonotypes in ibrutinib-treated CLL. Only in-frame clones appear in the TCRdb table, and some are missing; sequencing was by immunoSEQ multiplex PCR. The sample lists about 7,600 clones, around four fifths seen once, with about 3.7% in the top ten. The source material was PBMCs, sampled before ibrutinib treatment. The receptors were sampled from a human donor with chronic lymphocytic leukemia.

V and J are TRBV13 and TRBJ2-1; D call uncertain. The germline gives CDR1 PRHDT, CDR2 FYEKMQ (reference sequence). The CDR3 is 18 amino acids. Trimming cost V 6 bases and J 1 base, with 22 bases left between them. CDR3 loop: CASSCMSLGCQSYNEQFF. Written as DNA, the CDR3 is TGTGCCAGCAGTTGTATGTCTTTGGGGTGTCAATCCTACAATGAGCAGTTCTTC.

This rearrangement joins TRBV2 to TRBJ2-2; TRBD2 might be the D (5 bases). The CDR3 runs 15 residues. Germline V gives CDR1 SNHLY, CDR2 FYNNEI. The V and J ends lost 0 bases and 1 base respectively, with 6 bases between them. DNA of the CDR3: TGTGCCAGCAGTGAAGCGAGCGGGAACACCGGGGAGCTGTTTTTT. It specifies CASSEASGNTGELFF.

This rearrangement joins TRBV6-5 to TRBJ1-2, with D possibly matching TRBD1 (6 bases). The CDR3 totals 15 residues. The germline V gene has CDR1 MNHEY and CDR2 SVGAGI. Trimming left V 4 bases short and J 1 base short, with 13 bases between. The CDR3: CASSSDRRVNYGYTF. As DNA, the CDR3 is TGTGCCAGCAGTTCCGACAGGAGAGTTAACTATGGCTACACCTTC.

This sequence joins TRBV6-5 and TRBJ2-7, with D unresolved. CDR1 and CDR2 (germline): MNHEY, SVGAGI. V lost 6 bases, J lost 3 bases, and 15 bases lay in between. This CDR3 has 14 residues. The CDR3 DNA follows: TGTGCCAGCAGCCTACAGTCCGCAGACTACGAGCAGTACTTC. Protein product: CASSLQSADYEQYF.

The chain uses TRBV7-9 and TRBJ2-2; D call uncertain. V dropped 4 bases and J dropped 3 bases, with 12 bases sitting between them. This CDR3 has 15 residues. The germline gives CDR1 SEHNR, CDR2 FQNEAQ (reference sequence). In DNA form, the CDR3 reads TGTGCCAGCAGCTCCCTAGGATTAGACACCGGGGAGCTGTTTTTT. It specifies CASSSLGLDTGELFF. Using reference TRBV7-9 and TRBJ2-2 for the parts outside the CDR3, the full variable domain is DTGVSQNPRHKITKRGQNVTFRCDPISEHNRLYWYRQTLGQGPEFLTYFQNEAQLEKSRLLSDRFSAERPKGSFSTLEIQRTEQGDSAMYLCASSSLGLDTGELFFGEGSRLTVL.

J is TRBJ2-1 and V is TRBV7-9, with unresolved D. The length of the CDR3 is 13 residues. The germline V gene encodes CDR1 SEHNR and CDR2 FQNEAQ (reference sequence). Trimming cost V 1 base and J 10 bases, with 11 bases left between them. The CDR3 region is CASSLVPSGEQFF. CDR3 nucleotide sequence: TGTGCCAGCAGCTTAGTGCCAAGTGGGGAGCAGTTCTTC.

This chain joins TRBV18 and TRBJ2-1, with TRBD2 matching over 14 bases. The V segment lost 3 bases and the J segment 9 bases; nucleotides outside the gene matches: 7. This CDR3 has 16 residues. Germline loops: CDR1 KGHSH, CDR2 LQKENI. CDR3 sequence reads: CASSPSGLAGDGEQFF. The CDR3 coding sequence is TGTGCCAGCTCACCCTCGGGACTAGCGGGAGATGGTGAGCAGTTCTTC.

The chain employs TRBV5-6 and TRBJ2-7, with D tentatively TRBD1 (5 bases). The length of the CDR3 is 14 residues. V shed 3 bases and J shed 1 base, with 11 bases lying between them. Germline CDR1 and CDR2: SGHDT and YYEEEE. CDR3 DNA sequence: TGTGCCAGCAGCTCCTGGACAAATTCCTACGAGCAGTACTTC. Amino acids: CASSSWTNSYEQYF.

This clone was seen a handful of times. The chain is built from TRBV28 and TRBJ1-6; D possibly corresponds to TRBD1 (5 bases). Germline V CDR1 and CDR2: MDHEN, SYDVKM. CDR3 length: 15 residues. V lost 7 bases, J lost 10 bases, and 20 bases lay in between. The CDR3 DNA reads TGTGCCAGCACCCCCCCGGGGGGGGGTGGCTCACCCCTCCACTTT. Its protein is CASTPPGGGGSPLHF.

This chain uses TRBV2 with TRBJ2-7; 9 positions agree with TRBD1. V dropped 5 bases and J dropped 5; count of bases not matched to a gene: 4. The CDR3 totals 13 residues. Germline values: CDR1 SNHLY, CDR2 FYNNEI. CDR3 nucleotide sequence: TGTGCCAGCAGTAGGACAGGGGTCCACGAGCAGTACTTC. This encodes CASSRTGVHEQYF.

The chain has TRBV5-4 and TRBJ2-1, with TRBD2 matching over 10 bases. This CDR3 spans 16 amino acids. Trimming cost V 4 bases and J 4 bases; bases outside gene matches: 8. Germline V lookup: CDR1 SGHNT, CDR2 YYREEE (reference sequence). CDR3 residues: CASSDTSGRVYNEQFF. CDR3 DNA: TGTGCCAGCAGCGACACGAGCGGGAGGGTGTACAATGAGCAGTTCTTC.

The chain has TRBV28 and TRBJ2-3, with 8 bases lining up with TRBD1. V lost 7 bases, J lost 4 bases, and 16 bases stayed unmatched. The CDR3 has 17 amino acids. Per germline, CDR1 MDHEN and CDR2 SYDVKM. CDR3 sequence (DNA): TGTGCCAGCACCTGGCAGGGGGCGCCCCTTAGGGCAGATACGCAGTATTTT. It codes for CASTWQGAPLRADTQYF.

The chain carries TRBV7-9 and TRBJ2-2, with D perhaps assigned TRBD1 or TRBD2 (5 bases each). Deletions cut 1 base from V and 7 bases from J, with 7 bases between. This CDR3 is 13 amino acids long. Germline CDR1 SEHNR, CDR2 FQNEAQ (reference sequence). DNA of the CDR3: TGTGCCAGCAGCTTAGAGAGGGGCGGGGAGCTGTTTTTT. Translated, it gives CASSLERGGELFF.

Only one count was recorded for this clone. As DNA, the CDR3 is TGTGCCAGCAGTTACGGGGACCGTGCAACTAATGAAAAACTGTTTTTT. Encoded protein: CASSYGDRATNEKLFF. The chain uses TRBV6-5 and TRBJ1-4; D possibly corresponds to TRBD1 (5 bases). The CDR3 length is 16 residues. Trimming removed 2 bases from V and 0 bases from J, with 10 bases in between. CDR1 and CDR2 from the germline V gene are MNHEY and SVGAGI.

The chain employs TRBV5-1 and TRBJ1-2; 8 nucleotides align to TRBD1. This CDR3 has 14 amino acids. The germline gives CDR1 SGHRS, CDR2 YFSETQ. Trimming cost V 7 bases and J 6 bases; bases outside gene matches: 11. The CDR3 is CASSRQGQEDGYTF. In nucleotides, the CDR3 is TGCGCCAGCTCCCGACAGGGACAGGAGGATGGCTACACCTTC. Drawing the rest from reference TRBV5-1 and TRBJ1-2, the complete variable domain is KAGVTQTPRYLIKTRGQQVTLSCSPISGHRSVSWYQQTPGQGLQFLFEYFSETQRNKGNFPGRFSGRQFSNSRSEMNVSTLELGDSALYLCASSRQGQEDGYTFGSGTRLTVV.

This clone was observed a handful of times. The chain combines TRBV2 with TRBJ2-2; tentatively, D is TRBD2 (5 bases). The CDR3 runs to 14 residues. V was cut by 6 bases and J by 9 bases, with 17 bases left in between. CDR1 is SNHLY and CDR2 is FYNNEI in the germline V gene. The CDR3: CASRSGFSGRELFF. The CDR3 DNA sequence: TGTGCCAGCAGGTCTGGATTCAGCGGCAGGGAGCTGTTTTTT.

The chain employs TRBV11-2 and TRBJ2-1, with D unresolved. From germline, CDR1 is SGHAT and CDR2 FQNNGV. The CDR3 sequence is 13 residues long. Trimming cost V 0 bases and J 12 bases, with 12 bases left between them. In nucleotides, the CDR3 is TGTGCCAGCAGCTTAGATCAAACAGTAGGGCAGTTCTTC. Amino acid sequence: CASSLDQTVGQFF.

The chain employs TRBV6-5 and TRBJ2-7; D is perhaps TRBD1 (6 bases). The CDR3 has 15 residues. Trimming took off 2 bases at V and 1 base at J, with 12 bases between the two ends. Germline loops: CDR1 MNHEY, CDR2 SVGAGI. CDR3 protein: CASSYPRGTSYEQYF. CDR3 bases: TGTGCCAGCAGTTACCCGAGGGGGACGTCCTACGAGCAGTACTTC.

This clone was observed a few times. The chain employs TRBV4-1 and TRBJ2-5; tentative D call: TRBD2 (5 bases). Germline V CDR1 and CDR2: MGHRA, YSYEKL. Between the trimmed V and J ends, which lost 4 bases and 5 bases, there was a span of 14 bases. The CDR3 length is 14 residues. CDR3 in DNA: TGCGCCAGCAGCCTAGGAGGTGGCGGGGAGACCCAGTACTTC. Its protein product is CASSLGGGGETQYF.

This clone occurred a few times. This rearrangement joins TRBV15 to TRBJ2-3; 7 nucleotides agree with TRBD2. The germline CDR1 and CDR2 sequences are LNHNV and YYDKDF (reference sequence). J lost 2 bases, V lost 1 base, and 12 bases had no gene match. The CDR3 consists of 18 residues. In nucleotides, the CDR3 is TGTGCCACCAGCAGAGCCCTCGTGGGGGGGACCTCCACAGATACGCAGTATTTT. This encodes CATSRALVGGTSTDTQYF.